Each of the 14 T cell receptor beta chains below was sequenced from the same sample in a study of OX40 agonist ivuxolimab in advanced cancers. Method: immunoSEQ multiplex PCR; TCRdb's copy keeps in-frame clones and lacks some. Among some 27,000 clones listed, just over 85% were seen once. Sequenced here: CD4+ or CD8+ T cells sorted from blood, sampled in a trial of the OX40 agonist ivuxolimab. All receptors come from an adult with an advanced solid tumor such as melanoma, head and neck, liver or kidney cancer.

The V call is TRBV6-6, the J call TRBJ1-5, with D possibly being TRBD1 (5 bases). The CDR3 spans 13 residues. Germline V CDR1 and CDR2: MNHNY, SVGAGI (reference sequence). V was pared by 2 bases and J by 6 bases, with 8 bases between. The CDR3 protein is CASSYRGIQPQHF. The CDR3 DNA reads TGTGCCAGCAGTTACCGGGGCATTCAGCCCCAGCATTTT.

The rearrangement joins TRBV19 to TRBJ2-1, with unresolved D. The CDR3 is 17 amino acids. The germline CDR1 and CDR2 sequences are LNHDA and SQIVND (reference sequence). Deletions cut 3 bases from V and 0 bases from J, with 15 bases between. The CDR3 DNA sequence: TGTGCCAGTAGTATGGGGATCAGTCAGTCCTCCTACAATGAGCAGTTCTTC. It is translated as CASSMGISQSSYNEQFF.

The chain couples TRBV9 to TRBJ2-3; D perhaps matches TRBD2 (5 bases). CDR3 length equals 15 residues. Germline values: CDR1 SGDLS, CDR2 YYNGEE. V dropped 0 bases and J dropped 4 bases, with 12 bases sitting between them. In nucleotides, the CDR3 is TGTGCCAGCAGCGTAGACGGACGGAGGCCAGATACGCAGTATTTT. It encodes CASSVDGRRPDTQYF.

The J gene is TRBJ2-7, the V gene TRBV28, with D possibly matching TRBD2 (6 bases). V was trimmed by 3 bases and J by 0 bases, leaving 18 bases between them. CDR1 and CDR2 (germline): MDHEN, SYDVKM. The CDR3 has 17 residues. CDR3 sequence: CASSLSRDLPSSYEQYF. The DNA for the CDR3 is TGTGCCAGCAGTTTGAGTCGGGACTTACCAAGCTCCTACGAGCAGTACTTC.

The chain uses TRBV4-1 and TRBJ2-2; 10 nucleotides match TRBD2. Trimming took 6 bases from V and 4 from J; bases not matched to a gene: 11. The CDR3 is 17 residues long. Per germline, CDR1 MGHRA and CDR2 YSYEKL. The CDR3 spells CASRPRGTSGITGELFF. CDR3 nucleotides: TGCGCCAGCAGACCAAGAGGCACTAGCGGGATCACCGGGGAGCTGTTTTTT.

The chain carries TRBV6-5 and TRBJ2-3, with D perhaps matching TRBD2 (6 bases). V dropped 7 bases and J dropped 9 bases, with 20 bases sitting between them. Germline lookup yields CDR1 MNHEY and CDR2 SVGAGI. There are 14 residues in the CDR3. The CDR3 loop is CASTSGSAAWTQYF. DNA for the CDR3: TGTGCCAGCACCTCCGGGAGCGCGGCCTGGACGCAGTATTTT.

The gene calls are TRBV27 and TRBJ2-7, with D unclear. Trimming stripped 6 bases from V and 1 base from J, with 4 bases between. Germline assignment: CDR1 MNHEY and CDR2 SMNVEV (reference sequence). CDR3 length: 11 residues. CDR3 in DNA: TGTGCCAGCAGGCCATCCTACGAGCAGTACTTC. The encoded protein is CASRPSYEQYF.

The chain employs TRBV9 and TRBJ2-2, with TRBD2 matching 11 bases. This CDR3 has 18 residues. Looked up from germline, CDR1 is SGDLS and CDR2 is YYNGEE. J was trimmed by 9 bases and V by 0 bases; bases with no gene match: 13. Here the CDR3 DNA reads TGTGCCAGCAGCGTAGGCGATAGCGGGAGGGGATTAGTGCGGGAGCTGTTTTTT. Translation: CASSVGDSGRGLVRELFF.

CDR3 residues: CASRSVGKETQYF. In nucleotides, the CDR3 is TGTGCCAGCAGATCAGTGGGGAAAGAGACCCAGTACTTC. This chain links TRBV27 with TRBJ2-5; no definite D call. The V and J ends lost 6 bases and 3 bases respectively, with 11 bases between them. The CDR3 runs 13 residues. The germline gives CDR1 MNHEY, CDR2 SMNVEV (reference sequence).

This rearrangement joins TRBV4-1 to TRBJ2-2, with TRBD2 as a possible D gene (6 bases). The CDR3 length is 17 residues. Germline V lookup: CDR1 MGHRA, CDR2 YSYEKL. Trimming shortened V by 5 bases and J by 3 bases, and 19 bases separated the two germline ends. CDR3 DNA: TGCGCCAGCAGCTTTGCCGGGACTCGGCCAGACACCGGGGAGCTGTTTTTT. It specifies CASSFAGTRPDTGELFF.

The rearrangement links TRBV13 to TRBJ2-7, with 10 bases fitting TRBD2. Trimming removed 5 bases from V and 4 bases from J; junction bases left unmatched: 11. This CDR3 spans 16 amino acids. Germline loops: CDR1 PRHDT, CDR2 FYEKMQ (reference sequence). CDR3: CASSHLASGGSYEQYF. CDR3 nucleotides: TGTGCCAGCAGCCACCTGGCTAGCGGGGGTTCGTACGAGCAGTACTTC.

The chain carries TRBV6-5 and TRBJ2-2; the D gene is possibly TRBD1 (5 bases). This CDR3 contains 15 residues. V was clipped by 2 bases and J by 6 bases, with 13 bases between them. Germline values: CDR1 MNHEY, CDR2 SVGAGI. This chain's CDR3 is CASSYSQGMAGELFF. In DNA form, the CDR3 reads TGTGCCAGCAGTTACAGCCAGGGTATGGCCGGGGAGCTGTTTTTT.

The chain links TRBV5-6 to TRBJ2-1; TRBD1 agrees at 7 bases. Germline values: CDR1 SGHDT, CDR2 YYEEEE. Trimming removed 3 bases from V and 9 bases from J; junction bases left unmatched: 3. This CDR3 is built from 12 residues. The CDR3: CASSSQGTEQFF. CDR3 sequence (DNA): TGTGCCAGCAGCTCACAGGGGACTGAGCAGTTCTTC.

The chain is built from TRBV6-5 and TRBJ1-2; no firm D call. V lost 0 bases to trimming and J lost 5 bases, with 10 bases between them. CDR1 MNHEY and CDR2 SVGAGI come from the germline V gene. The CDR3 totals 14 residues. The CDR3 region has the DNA TGTGCCAGCAGTTACTCAGTGGGATCATATGGCTACACCTTC. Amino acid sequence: CASSYSVGSYGYTF.